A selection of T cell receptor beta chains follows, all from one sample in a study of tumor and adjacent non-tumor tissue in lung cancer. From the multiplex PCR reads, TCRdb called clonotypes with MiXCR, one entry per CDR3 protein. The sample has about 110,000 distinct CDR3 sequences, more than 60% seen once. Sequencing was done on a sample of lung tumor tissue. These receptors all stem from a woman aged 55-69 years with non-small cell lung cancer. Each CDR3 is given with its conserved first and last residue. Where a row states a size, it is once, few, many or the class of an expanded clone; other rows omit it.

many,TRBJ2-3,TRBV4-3,CASSQGAGYATDTQYF
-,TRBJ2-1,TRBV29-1,CSVGVLRGVYEQFF
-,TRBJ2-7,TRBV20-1,CSVDLPGYEQYF
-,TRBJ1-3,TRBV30,CAWGRNTIYF
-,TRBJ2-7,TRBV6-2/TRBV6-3,CASSLPSGSGDERYF
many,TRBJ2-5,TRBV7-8,CASSLGVKETQYF
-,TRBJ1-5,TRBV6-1,CASAVSATDYQPRHF
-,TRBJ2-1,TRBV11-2,CASSLVGQGINGQFF
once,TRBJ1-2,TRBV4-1,CASSLSPGASYGYTF
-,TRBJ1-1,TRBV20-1,CSATPGGGLDTETLF
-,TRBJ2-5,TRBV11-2,CASSFTRGQTRYF
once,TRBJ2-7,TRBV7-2,CASTSGLAGSYEQNF
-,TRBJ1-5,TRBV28,CASSRGQTLNQPQHF
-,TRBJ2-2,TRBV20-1,CSTRDTRGELFF
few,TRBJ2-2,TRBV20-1,CSAIGAEAGNTGGLFF
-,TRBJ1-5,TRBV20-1,CSVETVARNQPQHF
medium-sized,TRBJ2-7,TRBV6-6,CASSDKMGYEQYF
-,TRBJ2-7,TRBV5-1,CASASTSGSRYEQYF
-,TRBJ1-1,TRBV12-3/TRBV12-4,CANYLEMGAEAFF
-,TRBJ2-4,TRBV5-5,CASSLRSGEFQNIKYF
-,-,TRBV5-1,CASSYGIWGNEQYF
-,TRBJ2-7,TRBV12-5,CASGFDRGGYEQYF
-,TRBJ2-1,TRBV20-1,CSAPDAATTSGIGEQFF
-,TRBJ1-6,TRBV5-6,CISSLGQFGNSSLHF
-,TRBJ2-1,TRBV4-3,CAGSQVTSGRSNEQLF
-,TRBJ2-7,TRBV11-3,CASSLDAGTYDQYF
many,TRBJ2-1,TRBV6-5,CASSYYTGALTYNEQFF
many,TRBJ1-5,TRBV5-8,CASSLVAGRENQPQHF
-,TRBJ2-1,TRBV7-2,CEGAGYNEQFF
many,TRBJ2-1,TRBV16,CASTTDLYNEQFF
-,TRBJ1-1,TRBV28,CVSRPTGGQGVEAFF
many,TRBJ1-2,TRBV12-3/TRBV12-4,CASSTGTATPGIGYTF
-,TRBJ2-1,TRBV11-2,CASDLDPQGMQFF
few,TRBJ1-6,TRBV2,CASSVQGTGSPLHF
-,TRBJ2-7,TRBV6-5,CASSSPPTGVYKKYF
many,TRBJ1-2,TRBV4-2,CASSQDGPDLYGYTF
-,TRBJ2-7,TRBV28,CASSLGTGRWFGQYF